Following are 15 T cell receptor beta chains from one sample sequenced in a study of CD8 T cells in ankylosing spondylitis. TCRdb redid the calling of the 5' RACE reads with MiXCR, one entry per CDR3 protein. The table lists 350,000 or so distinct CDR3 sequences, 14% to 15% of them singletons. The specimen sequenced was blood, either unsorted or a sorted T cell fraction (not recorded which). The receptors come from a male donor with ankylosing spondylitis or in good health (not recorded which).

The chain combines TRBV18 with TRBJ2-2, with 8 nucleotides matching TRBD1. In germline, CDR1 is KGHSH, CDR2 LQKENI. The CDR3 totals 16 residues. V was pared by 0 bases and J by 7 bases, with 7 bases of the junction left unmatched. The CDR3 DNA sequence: TGTGCCAGCTCACCACCGACCCAGGGGGCGATCGGGGAGCTGTTTTTT. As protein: CASSPPTQGAIGELFF.

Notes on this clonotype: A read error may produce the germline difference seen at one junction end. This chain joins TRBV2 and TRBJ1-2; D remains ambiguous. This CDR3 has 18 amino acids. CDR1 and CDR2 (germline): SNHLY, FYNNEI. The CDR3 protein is CAISPIGIGRPSSSGYTF. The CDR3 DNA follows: TGTGCCATCAGTCCCATCGGGATAGGGAGGCCCTCATCGTCTGGCTACACCTTC.

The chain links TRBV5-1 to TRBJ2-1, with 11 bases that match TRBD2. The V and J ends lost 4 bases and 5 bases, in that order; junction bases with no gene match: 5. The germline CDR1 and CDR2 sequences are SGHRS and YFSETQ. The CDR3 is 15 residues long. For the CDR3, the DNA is TGCGCCAGCAGCCAGACTAGCGGGGAACACAATGAGCAGTTCTTC. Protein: CASSQTSGEHNEQFF.

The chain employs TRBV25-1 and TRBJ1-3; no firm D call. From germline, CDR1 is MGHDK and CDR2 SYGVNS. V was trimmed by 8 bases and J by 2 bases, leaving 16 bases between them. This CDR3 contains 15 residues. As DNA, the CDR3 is TGTGCCAGCTCTCCGAAAATAGGCACTGGAAACACCATATATTTT. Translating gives CASSPKIGTGNTIYF.

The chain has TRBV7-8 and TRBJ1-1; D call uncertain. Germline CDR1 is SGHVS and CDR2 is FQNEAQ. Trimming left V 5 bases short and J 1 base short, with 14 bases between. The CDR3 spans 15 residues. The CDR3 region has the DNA TGTGCCAGCAGCCGTGGCCGGGGTTCGAACACTGAAGCTTTCTTT. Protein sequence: CASSRGRGSNTEAFF.

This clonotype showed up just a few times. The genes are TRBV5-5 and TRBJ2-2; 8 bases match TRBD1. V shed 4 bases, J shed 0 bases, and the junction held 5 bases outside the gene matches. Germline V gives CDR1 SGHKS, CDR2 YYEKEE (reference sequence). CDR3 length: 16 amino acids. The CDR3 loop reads CASSRTQGANTGELFF. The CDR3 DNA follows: TGTGCCAGCAGCCGGACACAGGGGGCGAACACCGGGGAGCTGTTTTTT.

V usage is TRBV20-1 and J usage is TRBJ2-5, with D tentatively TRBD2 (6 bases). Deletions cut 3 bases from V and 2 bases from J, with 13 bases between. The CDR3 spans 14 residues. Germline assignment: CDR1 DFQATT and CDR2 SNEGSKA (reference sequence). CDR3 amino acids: CSASLTSRQETQYF. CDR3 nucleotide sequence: TGCAGTGCTAGCCTCACTAGCAGACAAGAGACCCAGTACTTC.

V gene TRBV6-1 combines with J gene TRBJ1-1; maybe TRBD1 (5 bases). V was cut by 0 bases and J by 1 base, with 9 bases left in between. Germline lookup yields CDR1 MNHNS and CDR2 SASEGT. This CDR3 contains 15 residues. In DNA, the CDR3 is TGTGCCAGCAGTGAAGCTAGGGGTTGGAACACTGAAGCTTTCTTT. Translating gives CASSEARGWNTEAFF.

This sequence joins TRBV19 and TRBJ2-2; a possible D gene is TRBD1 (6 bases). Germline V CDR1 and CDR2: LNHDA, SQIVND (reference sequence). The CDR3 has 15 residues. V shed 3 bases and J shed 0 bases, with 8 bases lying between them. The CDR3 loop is CASSIEGANTGELFF. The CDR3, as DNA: TGTGCCAGTAGTATCGAGGGGGCGAACACCGGGGAGCTGTTTTTT. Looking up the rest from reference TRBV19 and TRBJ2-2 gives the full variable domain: DGGITQSPKYLFRKEGQNVTLSCEQNLNHDAMYWYRQDPGQGLRLIYYSQIVNDFQKGDIAEGYSVSREKKESFPLTVTSAQKNPTAFYLCASSIEGANTGELFFGEGSRLTVL.

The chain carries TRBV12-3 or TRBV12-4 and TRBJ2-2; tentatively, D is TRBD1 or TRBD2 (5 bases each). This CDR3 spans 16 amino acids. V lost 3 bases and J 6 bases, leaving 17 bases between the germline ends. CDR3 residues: CASSFDSRMRAGELFF. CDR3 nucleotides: TGTGCCAGCAGTTTTGACAGTCGGATGCGGGCCGGGGAGCTGTTTTTT.

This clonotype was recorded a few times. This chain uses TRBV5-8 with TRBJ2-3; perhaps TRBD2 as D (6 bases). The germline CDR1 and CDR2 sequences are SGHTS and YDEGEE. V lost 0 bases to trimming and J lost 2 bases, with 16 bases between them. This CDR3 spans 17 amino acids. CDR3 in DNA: TGTGCCAGCAGCTTGGGAAAGGGACTTCGTTCCACAGATACGCAGTATTTT. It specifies CASSLGKGLRSTDTQYF.

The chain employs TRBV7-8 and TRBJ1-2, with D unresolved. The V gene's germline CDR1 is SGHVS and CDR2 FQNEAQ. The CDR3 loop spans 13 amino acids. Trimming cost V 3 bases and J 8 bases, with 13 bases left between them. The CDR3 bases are TGTGCCAGCAGCTTGGTAAAGAGTGGCGGCTACACCTTC. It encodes CASSLVKSGGYTF.

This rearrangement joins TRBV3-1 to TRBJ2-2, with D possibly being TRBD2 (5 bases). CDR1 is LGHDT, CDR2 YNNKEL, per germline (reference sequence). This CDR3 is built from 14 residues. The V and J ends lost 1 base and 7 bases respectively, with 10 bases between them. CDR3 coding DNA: TGTGCCAGCAGCCAAGGGTTCGGGGTCGGGGAGCTGTTTTTT. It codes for CASSQGFGVGELFF.

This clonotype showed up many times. The CDR3 region has the DNA TGCGCCAGCAGCTTGGAGACTAGCGGAGGGGATACGCAGTATTTT. It is translated as CASSLETSGGDTQYF. The rearrangement links TRBV5-1 to TRBJ2-3, with 9 bases matching TRBD2. With 0 bases clipped from V and 6 bases from J, the junction kept 5 bases outside the gene matches. There are 15 residues in the CDR3. The germline CDR1 and CDR2 sequences are SGHRS and YFSETQ.

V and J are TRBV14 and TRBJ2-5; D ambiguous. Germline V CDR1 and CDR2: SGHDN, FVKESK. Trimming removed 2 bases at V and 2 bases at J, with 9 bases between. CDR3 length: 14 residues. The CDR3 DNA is TGTGCCAGCAGCCAAAGGGCAGTTCAAGAGACCCAGTACTTC. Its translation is CASSQRAVQETQYF. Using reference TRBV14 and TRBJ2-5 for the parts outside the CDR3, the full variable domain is EAGVTQFPSHSVIEKGQTVTLRCDPISGHDNLYWYRRVMGKEIKFLLHFVKESKQDESGMPNNRFLAERTGGTYSTLKVQPAELEDSGVYFCASSQRAVQETQYFGPGTRLLVL.